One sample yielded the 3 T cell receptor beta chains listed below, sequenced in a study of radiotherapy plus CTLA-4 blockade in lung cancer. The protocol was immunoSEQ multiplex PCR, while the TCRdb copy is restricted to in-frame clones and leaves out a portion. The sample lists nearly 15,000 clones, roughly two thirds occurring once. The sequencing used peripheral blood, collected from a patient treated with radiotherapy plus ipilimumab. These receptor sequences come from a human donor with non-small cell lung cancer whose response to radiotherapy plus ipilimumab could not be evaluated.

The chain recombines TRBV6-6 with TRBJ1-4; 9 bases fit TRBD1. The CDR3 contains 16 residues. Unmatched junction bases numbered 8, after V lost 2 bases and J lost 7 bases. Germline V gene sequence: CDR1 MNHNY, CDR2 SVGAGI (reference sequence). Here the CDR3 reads CASSYAHRGRGEKLFF. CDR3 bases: TGTGCCAGCAGTTACGCCCACAGGGGGCGAGGTGAAAAACTGTTTTTT.

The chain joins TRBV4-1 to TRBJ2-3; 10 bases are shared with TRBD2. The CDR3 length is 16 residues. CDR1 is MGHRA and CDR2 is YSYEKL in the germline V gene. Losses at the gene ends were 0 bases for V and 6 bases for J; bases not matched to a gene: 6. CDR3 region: CASSQELAGSGDTQYF. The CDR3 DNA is TGCGCCAGCAGCCAAGAACTAGCGGGGTCCGGGGATACGCAGTATTTT.

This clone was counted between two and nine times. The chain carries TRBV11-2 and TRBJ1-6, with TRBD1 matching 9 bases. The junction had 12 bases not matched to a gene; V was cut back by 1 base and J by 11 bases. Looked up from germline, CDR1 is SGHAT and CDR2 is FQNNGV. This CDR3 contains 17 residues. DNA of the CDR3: TGTGCCAGCAGCTTAGGGGTCCGGGACAGGGATTCTCCACCCCTCCACTTT. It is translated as CASSLGVRDRDSPPLHF. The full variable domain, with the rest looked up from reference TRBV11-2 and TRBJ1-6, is EAGVAQSPRYKIIEKRQSVAFWCNPISGHATLYWYQQILGQGPKLLIQFQNNGVVDDSQLPKDRFSAERLKGVDSTLKIQPAKLEDSAVYLCASSLGVRDRDSPPLHFGNGTRLTVT.